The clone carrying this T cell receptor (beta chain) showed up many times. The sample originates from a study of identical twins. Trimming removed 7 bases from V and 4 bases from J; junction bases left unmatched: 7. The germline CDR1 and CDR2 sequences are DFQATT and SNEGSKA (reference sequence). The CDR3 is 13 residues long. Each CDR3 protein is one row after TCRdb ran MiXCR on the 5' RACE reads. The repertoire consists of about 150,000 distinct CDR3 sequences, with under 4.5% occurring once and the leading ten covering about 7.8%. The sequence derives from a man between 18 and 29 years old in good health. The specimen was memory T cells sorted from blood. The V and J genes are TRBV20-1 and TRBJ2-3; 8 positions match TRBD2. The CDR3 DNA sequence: TGCAGTGTTCCGAGCGGGAGCGCAGATACGCAGTATTTT. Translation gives CSVPSGSADTQYF.